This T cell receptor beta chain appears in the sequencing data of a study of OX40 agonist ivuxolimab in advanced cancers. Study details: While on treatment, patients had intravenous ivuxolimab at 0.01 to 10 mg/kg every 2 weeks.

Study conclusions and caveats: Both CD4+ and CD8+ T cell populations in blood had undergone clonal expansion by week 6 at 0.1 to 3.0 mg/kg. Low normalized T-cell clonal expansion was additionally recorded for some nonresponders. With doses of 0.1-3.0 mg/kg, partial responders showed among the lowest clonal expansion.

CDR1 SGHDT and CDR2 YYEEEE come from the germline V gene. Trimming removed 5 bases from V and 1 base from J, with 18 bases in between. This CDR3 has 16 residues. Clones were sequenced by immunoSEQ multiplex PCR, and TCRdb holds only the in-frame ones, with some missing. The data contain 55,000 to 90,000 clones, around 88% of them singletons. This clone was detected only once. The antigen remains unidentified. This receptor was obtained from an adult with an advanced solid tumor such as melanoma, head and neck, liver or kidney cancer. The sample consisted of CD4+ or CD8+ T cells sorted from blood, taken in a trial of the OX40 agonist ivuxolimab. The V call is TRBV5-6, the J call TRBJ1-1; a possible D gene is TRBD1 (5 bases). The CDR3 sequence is CASSTGPGLQNTEAFF. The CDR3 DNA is TGTGCCAGCAGTACAGGCCCCGGACTCCAGAACACTGAAGCTTTCTTT.